This record looks at one TCR beta chain sequence and its context. As yet, its antigen is unknown. This sample is drawn from a study of cytomegalovirus exposure and HLA in healthy donors. Whole-study context: Earlier, 100 million or so unique TCR beta sequences were recovered from about 200 million T cells by an analysis. Early release data held 75 million to 90 million unique TCRs from HLA-typed donors.

PCR primers comprised 60 Vbeta and 13 Jbeta primers. Produced via immunoSEQ multiplex PCR; TCRdb's table is partial and in-frame only. The sample has around 65,000 clones, approximately 81% seen once; the top ten hold about 7.4%. Study-wide findings and caveats: Rarity characterized most TCR sequences, yet some public TCRs appeared in many donors. Segments of the TCR beta V type were, in most cases, productive about 87% or about 30% of the time in an earlier analysis.

The material sequenced was PBMCs. The source is a young woman in good health and CMV-seropositive.

CDR3 DNA sequence: TGTGCCAGCAGCGTAGGGGAGAGATCGAGTGAAAAACTGTTTTTT. Protein: CASSVGERSSEKLFF. This rearrangement joins TRBV9 to TRBJ1-4; D is undetermined. V lost 0 bases and J 7 bases, leaving 13 bases between the germline ends. The CDR3 is made up of 15 amino acids. Germline CDR1 reads SGDLS; CDR2 reads YYNGEE.